These 4 T cell receptor beta chains came from one sample sequenced in a study of T cell responses to AZD1222 COVID-19 vaccine. Clones were sequenced by immunoSEQ multiplex PCR, and TCRdb holds only the in-frame ones, with some missing. The data contain around 150,000 clones, 92% of them singletons. Here the sequenced sample was peripheral blood, taken on day 0 of AZD1222 vaccination. The origin of the receptors is an adult in good health.

The chain couples TRBV5-1 to TRBJ2-5, with D tentatively TRBD1 or TRBD2 (5 bases each). V was clipped by 4 bases and J by 3 bases, with 16 bases between them. The CDR3 loop spans 15 amino acids. Per the germline V gene, CDR1 is SGHRS and CDR2 is YFSETQ. CDR3: CASSGGGSGEETQYF. The CDR3, as DNA: TGCGCCAGCAGCGGGGGTGGGAGCGGAGAAGAGACCCAGTACTTC.

The rearrangement joins TRBV15 to TRBJ2-6; D is unclear. CDR3 size: 16 residues. The ends were cut back, 2 bases at V and 1 base at J, with 9 bases in the middle. Germline-derived CDR1 and CDR2 are LNHNV and YYDKDF (reference sequence). The DNA of the CDR3 is TGTGCCACCAGCAGACATAGAAATTCTGGGGCCAACGTCCTGACTTTC. Protein product: CATSRHRNSGANVLTF.

The rearrangement links TRBV13 to TRBJ2-1; D possibly corresponds to TRBD1 (5 bases). There are 15 residues in the CDR3. Germline V gene lookup returns CDR1 PRHDT and CDR2 FYEKMQ (reference sequence). V lost 3 bases and J lost 4, with 13 bases in between. The CDR3 loop is CASSFGAGLYNEQFF. CDR3 sequence (DNA): TGTGCCAGCAGCTTTGGTGCAGGGTTATACAATGAGCAGTTCTTC.

The chain links TRBV28 to TRBJ2-1; 7 bases agree with TRBD2. CDR1 is MDHEN, CDR2 SYDVKM, per germline. The CDR3 contains 13 residues. V trimming: 4 bases; J trimming: 7 bases; junction bases outside the gene matches: 4. The CDR3 coding sequence is TGTGCCAGCAGTTCGTCGGGAGGTAATGAGCAGTTCTTC. This translates into CASSSSGGNEQFF.